This TCR beta chain was sequenced during a study of T cell repertoires in cytomegalovirus infection. The CDR3 spans 13 residues. Germline CDR1 reads MNHEY; CDR2 reads SMNVEV (reference sequence). Trimming left V 4 bases short and J 0 bases short, with 7 bases between. Notes on this clonotype: Its target is unknown. With a much larger clone just one base away, this may be a read error.

TCRdb called the reads again in MiXCR, with one record for every CDR3 protein. In the table there are 900,000 to 950,000 distinct CDR3 sequences, around 30% of which are singletons. The specimen comprised cultured CD8+ T cells from PBMCs, sampled from culture after CMV antigen stimulation. This sequence originates from a human donor in good health (CMV status not recorded). Some clones in this sample may be carry-over from other donors' samples. The chain carries TRBV27 and TRBJ2-7; D not certain. CDR3 DNA: TGTGCCAGCAGTTGGGCGGACTCCTACGAGCAGTACTTC. It codes for CASSWADSYEQYF.